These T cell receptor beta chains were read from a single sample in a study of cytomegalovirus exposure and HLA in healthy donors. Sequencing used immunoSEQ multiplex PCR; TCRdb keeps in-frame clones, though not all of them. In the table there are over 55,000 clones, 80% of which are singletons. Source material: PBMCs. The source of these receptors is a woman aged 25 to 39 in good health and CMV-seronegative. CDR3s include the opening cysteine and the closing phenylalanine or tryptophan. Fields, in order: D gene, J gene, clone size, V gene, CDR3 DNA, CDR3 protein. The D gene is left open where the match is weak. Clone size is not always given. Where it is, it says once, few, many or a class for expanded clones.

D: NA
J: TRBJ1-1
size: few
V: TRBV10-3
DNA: TGTGCCATCGGGGCAGGATTGGGTTCCGGAGCTTTCTTT
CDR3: CAIGAGLGSGAFF

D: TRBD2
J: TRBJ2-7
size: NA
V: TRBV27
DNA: TGTGCCAGTGGACTAGCGGTGTACGAGCAGTACTTC
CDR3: CASGLAVYEQYF

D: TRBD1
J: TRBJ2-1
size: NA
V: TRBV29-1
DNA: TGCAGCGTGGACAGGGGGAGCGATGAGCAGTTCTTC
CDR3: CSVDRGSDEQFF

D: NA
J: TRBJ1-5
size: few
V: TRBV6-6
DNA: TGTGCCAGCAGTTACCCCGCCGGGGTCAATCAGCCCCAGCATTTT
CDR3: CASSYPAGVNQPQHF

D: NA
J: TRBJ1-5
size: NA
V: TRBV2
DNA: TGTGCCAGCAGTTCCGGGACACCAAATCAGCCCCAGCATTTT
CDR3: CASSSGTPNQPQHF

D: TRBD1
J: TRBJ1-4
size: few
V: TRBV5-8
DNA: TGTGCCAGCAGCTTGGGATTAGGGACAGGACGATATGAAAAACTGTTTTTT
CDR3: CASSLGLGTGRYEKLFF

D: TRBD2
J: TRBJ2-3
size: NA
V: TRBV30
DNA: TGTGCCTCGACTCTAGCGGGGGCAGATACGCAGTATTTT
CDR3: CASTLAGADTQYF

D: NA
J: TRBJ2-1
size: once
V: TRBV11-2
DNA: TGTGCCAGCAGCTTAGCCGCGGGGCACAATGAGCAGTTCTTC
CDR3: CASSLAAGHNEQFF

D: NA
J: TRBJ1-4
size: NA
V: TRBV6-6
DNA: TGTGCCAGCAGTTACGCCGCAGGAAACGATGAAAAACTGTTTTTT
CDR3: CASSYAAGNDEKLFF

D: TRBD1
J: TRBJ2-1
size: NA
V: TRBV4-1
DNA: TGCGCCAGCAGCACCCGACAGGGACCCTCCTACAATGAGCAGTTCTTC
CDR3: CASSTRQGPSYNEQFF

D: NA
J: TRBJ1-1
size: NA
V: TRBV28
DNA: TGTGCCAGCAGGATGAGACTGCTAAACACTGAAGCTTTCTTT
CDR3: CASRMRLLNTEAFF

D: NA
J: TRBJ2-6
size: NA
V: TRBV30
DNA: TGTGCCTGGGCGTTCACTGGGGCCAACGTCCTGACTTTC
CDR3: CAWAFTGANVLTF

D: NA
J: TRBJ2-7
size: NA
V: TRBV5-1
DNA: TGCGCCAGCAGCTTTAGCGGAGACTCCTACGAGCAGTACTTC
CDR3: CASSFSGDSYEQYF